This TCR beta chain was recorded in a study of metastatic and nonmetastatic thyroid tumors. At the level of the study: Repertoires from malignant and benign thyroid patients were compared across blood and tumor or nodule tissue.

The CDR3 is made up of 16 amino acids. Trimming cost V 0 bases and J 2 bases; bases outside gene matches: 8. From germline, CDR1 is DFQATT and CDR2 SNEGSKA (reference sequence). All patients reached thyroid surgery having received no treatment beforehand. This clone is categorized as medium-sized. MiXCR was used by TCRdb to re-call the PCR reads. The repertoire holds about 21,000 clones, 20% to 30% seen once, with approximately 21% in the top ten. Sequencing input: blood. The receptor was isolated from a female donor with papillary thyroid cancer or a benign thyroid nodule (not recorded which). Some clones in this sample may be carry-over from other donors' samples. V is TRBV20-1 and J is TRBJ2-7; 9 bases map to TRBD2. CDR3 nucleotide sequence: TGCAGTGCTAGAGATCTGGCTAGCGGGAAGGCCTACGAGCAGTACTTC. The encoded protein is CSARDLASGKAYEQYF.